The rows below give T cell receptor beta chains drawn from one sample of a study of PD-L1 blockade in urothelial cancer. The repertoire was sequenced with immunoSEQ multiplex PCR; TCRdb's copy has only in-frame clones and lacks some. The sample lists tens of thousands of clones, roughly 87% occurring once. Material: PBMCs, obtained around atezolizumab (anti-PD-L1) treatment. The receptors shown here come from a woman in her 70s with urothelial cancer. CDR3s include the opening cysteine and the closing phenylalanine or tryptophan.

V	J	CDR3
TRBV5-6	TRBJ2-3	CASSFAAGGSSDTQYF
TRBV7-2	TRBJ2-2	CASSLAAGGANTGELFF
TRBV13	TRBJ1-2	CASSLVGVYGYTF
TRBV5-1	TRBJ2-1	CASSSGLAGGFWQFF
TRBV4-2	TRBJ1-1	CASDEARYGNTEAFF
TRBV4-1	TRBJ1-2	CASSQVRDAYGYTF
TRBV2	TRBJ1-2	CASRERTGIDYGYTF
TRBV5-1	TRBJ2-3	CASSFGLSGSSTDTQYF
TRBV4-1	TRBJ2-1	CASSPSTSGARIEQFF
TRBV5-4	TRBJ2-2	CASSQFIASDGTGELFF
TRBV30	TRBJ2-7	CAWSVTGGSFFYEQYF
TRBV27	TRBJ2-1	CASSRDSSYNEQFF
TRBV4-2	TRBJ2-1	CASSQDTSGGASEQFF
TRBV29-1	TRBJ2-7	CSVSGTDSYEQYF
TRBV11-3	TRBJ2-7	CASSLGGQAGEQYF
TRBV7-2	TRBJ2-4	CASSLDLAIQYF
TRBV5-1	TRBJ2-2	CASRPGTGVVFDLFF
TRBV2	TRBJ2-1	CASSPGTGSYNEQFF
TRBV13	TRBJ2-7	CASSSGQLGEQYF
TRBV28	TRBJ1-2	CASSPFWEDRGTNYGYTF
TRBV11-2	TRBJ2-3	CASSPNRDTQYF
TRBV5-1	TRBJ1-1	CASRYRGDTEAFF
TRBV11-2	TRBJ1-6	CASSFGQGNSPLHF
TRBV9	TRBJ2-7	CASSTGTGSYEQYF